This T cell receptor (beta chain) derives from a study of blood T cells in healthy people across ages. Comments on this clonotype: Its target is unknown.

Donors were systemically healthy Caucasian individuals from Russia aged roughly 6 to 100 years. Study-level results: Naive CD4+ cells and diversity were both higher in long-lived donors than in aged donors.

This CDR3 contains 15 residues. The junction had 18 bases not matched to a gene; V was cut back by 3 bases and J by 11 bases. CDR1 and CDR2 from the germline V gene are SQVTM and ANQGSEA. Using a J-beta primer mix together with a sample-barcoded 5' primer, a second PCR was run for roughly 6 to 12 cycles. TCRdb processed the 5' RACE reads anew with MiXCR; each CDR3 protein has one entry. This sample has some 900,000 distinct CDR3 sequences, with around 46% found just once. Sequencing input: blood. The chain joins TRBV29-1 to TRBJ2-5; TRBD1 aligns across 7 bases. This TCR derives from a man aged 30-40 years in good health. The CDR3 DNA follows: TGCAGCGTTGAGGGTGGGACAGTGACTGGTAATGAGCAGTACTTC. Its translation is CSVEGGTVTGNEQYF.